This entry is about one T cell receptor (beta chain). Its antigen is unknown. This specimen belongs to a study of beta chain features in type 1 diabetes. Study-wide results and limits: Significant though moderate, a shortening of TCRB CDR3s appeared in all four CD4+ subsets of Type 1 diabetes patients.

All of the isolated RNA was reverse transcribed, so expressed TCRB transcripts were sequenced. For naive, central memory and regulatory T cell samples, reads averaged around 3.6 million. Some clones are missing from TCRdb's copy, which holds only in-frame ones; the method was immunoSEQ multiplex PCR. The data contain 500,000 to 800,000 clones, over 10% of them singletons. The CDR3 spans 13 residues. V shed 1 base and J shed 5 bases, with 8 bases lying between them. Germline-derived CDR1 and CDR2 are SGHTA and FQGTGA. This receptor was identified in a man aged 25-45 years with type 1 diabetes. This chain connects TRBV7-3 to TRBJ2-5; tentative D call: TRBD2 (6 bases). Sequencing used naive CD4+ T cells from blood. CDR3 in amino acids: CASSLRRDETQYF. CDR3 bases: TGTGCCAGCAGCTTAAGGAGGGACGAGACCCAGTACTTC.